Listed here are 15 T cell receptor beta chains from one sample, sequenced in a study of blood T cells in healthy people across ages. Combining a sample-barcoded 5' primer with a J-beta primer mix, a second PCR ran for about 7 to 11 cycles. TCRdb recomputed calls from the 5' RACE reads with MiXCR, one row per CDR3 protein. The sample includes approximately 1.5 million distinct CDR3 sequences, 35% to 45% of them seen just once. Input material: blood. The source is a young woman in good health.

The chain has TRBV20-1 and TRBJ1-1; weak D call: TRBD1 (6 bases). V was trimmed by 4 bases and J by 0 bases, leaving 9 bases between them. The CDR3 contains 13 residues. Germline V gene data show CDR1 as DFQATT and CDR2 as SNEGSKA (reference sequence). CDR3 loop: CSANRAMNTEAFF. CDR3 bases: TGCAGTGCTAACAGGGCCATGAACACTGAAGCTTTCTTT.

This clonotype was seen repeatedly, ten times or more. The V and J genes are TRBV12-3 or TRBV12-4 and TRBJ1-2, with 7 bases matching TRBD1. This CDR3 has 14 residues. Unmatched junction bases numbered 7, after V lost 5 bases and J lost 4 bases. CDR3 DNA: TGTGCCAGCAGTCAAGGACAGGTTGTCTATGGCTACACCTTC. It encodes CASSQGQVVYGYTF.

There are a few counts of this clonotype. The chain employs TRBV20-1 and TRBJ2-1; TRBD2 matches at 8 bases. Germline CDR1 DFQATT, CDR2 SNEGSKA (reference sequence). This CDR3 has 11 amino acids. Trimming took 4 bases from V and 8 from J; bases not matched to a gene: 1. This chain's CDR3 is CSATGGYEQFF. In nucleotides, the CDR3 is TGCAGTGCTACGGGAGGGTATGAGCAGTTCTTC.

In its sample, this clonotype was seen many times. CDR3 in DNA: TGCGCCAGCAGCCAACACCTAGGGAATGAGCAGTTCTTC. Translating gives CASSQHLGNEQFF. V gene TRBV4-1 combines with J gene TRBJ2-1; D gene unclear. The V end was cut by 2 bases, the J end by 7 bases, with 9 bases between. CDR3 length: 13 amino acids. Germline lookup yields CDR1 MGHRA and CDR2 YSYEKL.

V gene TRBV10-3 combines with J gene TRBJ2-7, with 10 bases fitting TRBD2. Trimming at V came to 8 bases and at J to 5 bases, leaving 6 bases not matched to a gene. This CDR3 spans 13 amino acids. In germline, CDR1 is ENHRY, CDR2 SYGVKD. The CDR3 here is CAILAGADDEQYF. Here the CDR3 DNA reads TGTGCCATCCTAGCGGGAGCAGACGACGAGCAGTACTTC.

The chain couples TRBV5-1 to TRBJ2-2; D is possibly TRBD2 (5 bases). The germline V gene encodes CDR1 SGHRS and CDR2 YFSETQ. The CDR3 is made up of 13 amino acids. V was cut by 0 bases and J by 7 bases, with 7 bases left in between. CDR3 DNA sequence: TGCGCCAGCAGCTTGGATGCGGGCGGGGAGCTGTTTTTT. Amino acid sequence: CASSLDAGGELFF. The complete variable domain, with remaining parts taken from reference TRBV5-1 and TRBJ2-2, reads KAGVTQTPRYLIKTRGQQVTLSCSPISGHRSVSWYQQTPGQGLQFLFEYFSETQRNKGNFPGRFSGRQFSNSRSEMNVSTLELGDSALYLCASSLDAGGELFFGEGSRLTVL.

The chain combines TRBV9 with TRBJ1-5; 8 nucleotides align to TRBD1. The junction had 6 bases not matched to a gene; V was cut back by 3 bases and J by 7 bases. This CDR3 is built from 14 residues. The V gene's germline CDR1 is SGDLS and CDR2 YYNGEE. The chain's CDR3 is CASSAGGASQPQHF. CDR3 in DNA: TGTGCCAGCAGCGCAGGGGGCGCCTCCCAGCCCCAGCATTTT.

This clonotype has a handful of counts. V gene TRBV29-1 combines with J gene TRBJ1-2; the D gene is possibly TRBD1 (5 bases). CDR3 length equals 12 residues. Germline lookup yields CDR1 SQVTM and CDR2 ANQGSEA. The V and J ends lost 4 bases and 6 bases respectively, with 12 bases between them. The DNA of the CDR3 is TGCAGCGTTGGACAGTTTCCGCATGGCTACACCTTC. It specifies CSVGQFPHGYTF.

In this sample, this clonotype turned up a few times. The chain carries TRBV15 and TRBJ2-7; 11 nucleotides agree with TRBD2. This CDR3 is built from 17 residues. Trimming removed 4 bases from V and 0 bases from J; junction bases left unmatched: 8. Germline CDR1 reads LNHNV; CDR2 reads YYDKDF (reference sequence). The chain's CDR3 is CATSNPLAGAYSYEQYF. In nucleotides, the CDR3 is TGTGCCACCAGCAATCCACTAGCGGGGGCGTACTCCTACGAGCAGTACTTC.

This clonotype was observed once. The chain employs TRBV20-1 and TRBJ2-1; 8 nucleotides line up with TRBD1. Losses at the gene ends were 0 bases for V and 8 bases for J; bases not matched to a gene: 6. The CDR3 spans 14 residues. Germline assignment: CDR1 DFQATT and CDR2 SNEGSKA (reference sequence). CDR3 amino acids: CSARDQGAMDEQFF. CDR3 DNA sequence: TGCAGTGCTAGAGATCAGGGGGCGATGGATGAGCAGTTCTTC.

This sequence joins TRBV6-6 and TRBJ2-1; 8 nucleotides agree with TRBD2. There are 15 residues in the CDR3. Germline V CDR1 and CDR2: MNHNY, SVGAGI (reference sequence). The CDR3 region has the DNA TGTGCGCTGGGGGCTAGCGGGTATTCCTACAATGAGCAGTTCTTC. As protein: CALGASGYSYNEQFF.

The chain recombines TRBV7-2 with TRBJ2-5, with 10 bases that match TRBD2. V dropped 1 base and J dropped 3; count of bases not matched to a gene: 2. There are 15 residues in the CDR3. From germline, CDR1 is SGHTA and CDR2 FQGNSA. This CDR3 reads CASSLVGLAEETQYF. The CDR3 region has the DNA TGTGCCAGCAGCTTAGTCGGACTAGCGGAAGAGACCCAGTACTTC.

CDR3: CASSLKGAMDIQYF. For the CDR3, the DNA is TGTGCCAGCAGTTTAAAGGGGGCCATGGACATTCAGTACTTC. The V call is TRBV28, the J call TRBJ2-7; TRBD1 matches 7 bases. The DNA end is a closer match to TRBJ2-4, so the J assignment may be wrong. There are 14 residues in the CDR3. Germline lookup yields CDR1 MDHEN and CDR2 SYDVKM.

This clonotype has a handful of counts. The rearrangement uses TRBV25-1 and TRBJ2-7; TRBD2 agrees at 7 bases. V shed 5 bases, J shed 6 bases, and the junction held 7 bases outside the gene matches. This CDR3 has 13 amino acids. Germline V gene lookup returns CDR1 MGHDK and CDR2 SYGVNS. CDR3 nucleotide sequence: TGTGCCAGCAGTAAAGCAACGGGGGGCGAGCAGTACTTC. This translates into CASSKATGGEQYF.

The chain is built from TRBV5-1 and TRBJ1-6; D remains ambiguous. Germline V gene sequence: CDR1 SGHRS, CDR2 YFSETQ. The CDR3 is 22 amino acids. Deletions cut 5 bases from V and 0 bases from J, with 30 bases between. Here the CDR3 reads CASSQSRSQMGLTSSYNSPLHF. The CDR3, as DNA: TGCGCCAGCAGTCAATCGCGGAGCCAGATGGGCCTAACGAGCTCCTATAATTCACCCCTCCACTTT.